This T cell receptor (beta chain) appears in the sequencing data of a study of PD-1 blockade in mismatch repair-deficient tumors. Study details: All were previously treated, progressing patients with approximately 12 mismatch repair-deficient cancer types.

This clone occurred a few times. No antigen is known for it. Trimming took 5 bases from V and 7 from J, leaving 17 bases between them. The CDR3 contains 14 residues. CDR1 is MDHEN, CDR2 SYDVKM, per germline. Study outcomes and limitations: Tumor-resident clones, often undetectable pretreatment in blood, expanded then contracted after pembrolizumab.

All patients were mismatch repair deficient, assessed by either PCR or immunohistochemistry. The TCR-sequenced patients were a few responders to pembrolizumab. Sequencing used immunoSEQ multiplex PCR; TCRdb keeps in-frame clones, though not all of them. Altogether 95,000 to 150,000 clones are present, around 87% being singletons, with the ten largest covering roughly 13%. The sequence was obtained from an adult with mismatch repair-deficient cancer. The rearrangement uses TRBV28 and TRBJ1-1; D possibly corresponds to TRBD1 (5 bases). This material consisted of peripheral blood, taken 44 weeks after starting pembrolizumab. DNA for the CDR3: TGTGCCAGCAGTCGCGGGGGGACCGGGGGTGAAGCTTTCTTT. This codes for CASSRGGTGGEAFF. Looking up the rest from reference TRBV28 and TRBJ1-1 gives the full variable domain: DVKVTQSSRYLVKRTGEKVFLECVQDMDHENMFWYRQDPGLGLRLIYFSYDVKMKEKGDIPEGYSVSREKKERFSLILESASTNQTSMYLCASSRGGTGGEAFFGQGTRLTVV.